In this sample, the clone carrying this TCR beta chain turned up a few times. The CDR3 has 12 residues. The V gene's germline CDR1 is MDHEN and CDR2 SYDVKM. V was cut by 5 bases and J by 8 bases, with 10 bases left in between. This sample is part of a study of type 1 regulatory T cells. Study-wide context: T-allo10 is an in vitro-generated, Tr1-enriched CD4 T cell product specific for alloantigen.

Using its own MiXCR run on the reads, TCRdb lists one record per CDR3 protein. The sample has some 100,000 distinct CDR3 sequences; 31% are singletons. The chain couples TRBV28 to TRBJ2-4; D call uncertain. Sequenced input: CD4+ T cells, either the whole sample or a sorted fraction (not recorded which). This clonotype originated in a human donor in good health. CDR3 sequence (DNA): TGTGCCAGCAGTACAAACCGGGACATTCAGTACTTC. Translation: CASSTNRDIQYF.